The 8 T cell receptor beta chains reported below all come from one sample, sequenced in a study of cytomegalovirus exposure and HLA in healthy donors. PCR amplification relied on 60 Vbeta primers (plus 13 Jbeta primers). The method was immunoSEQ multiplex PCR; TCRdb's version includes in-frame clones alone and lacks a portion of them. Among about 130,000 clones listed, about 80% were seen once. The specimen was PBMCs. The receptors come from a man in his thirties or forties in good health and CMV-seropositive.

This chain connects TRBV27 to TRBJ1-5; D is uncertain. Germline V gene lookup returns CDR1 MNHEY and CDR2 SMNVEV (reference sequence). Trimming left V 4 bases short and J 6 bases short, with 16 bases between. The CDR3 runs to 15 residues. CDR3 DNA: TGTGCCAGCAGTTCTCGTTACGATCGGGGTCAGCCCCAGCATTTT. This encodes CASSSRYDRGQPQHF.

J is TRBJ2-7 and V is TRBV18, with a weak D call TRBD1 (5 bases). CDR3 length: 16 amino acids. Trimming stripped 2 bases from V and 5 bases from J, with 19 bases between. CDR1 is KGHSH, CDR2 LQKENI, per germline. CDR3 in amino acids: CASSPVRAGFYNEQYF. The CDR3 bases are TGTGCCAGCTCACCAGTACGAGCAGGGTTTTACAACGAGCAGTACTTC.

The genes are TRBV6-5 and TRBJ1-3; 8 bases align to TRBD1. The V segment lost 4 bases and the J segment 5 bases; nucleotides outside the gene matches: 7. CDR3 length: 15 amino acids. Germline-derived CDR1 and CDR2 are MNHEY and SVGAGI. The chain's CDR3 is CASSSLWDRRNTIYF. The CDR3 coding sequence is TGTGCCAGCAGTTCCCTTTGGGACAGGAGAAACACCATATATTTT.

The table lists this clone with a count of one. The chain combines TRBV14 with TRBJ1-1; D might be TRBD1 (6 bases). Germline lookup yields CDR1 SGHDN and CDR2 FVKESK. CDR3 length: 14 residues. Trimming left V 4 bases short and J 0 bases short, with 9 bases between. DNA of the CDR3: TGTGCCAGCAGCCTCGGACAGATGAACACTGAAGCTTTCTTT. This sequence encodes CASSLGQMNTEAFF.

This clone was observed a few times. The chain couples TRBV5-1 to TRBJ1-2; D remains ambiguous. Germline V CDR1 and CDR2: SGHRS, YFSETQ. This CDR3 comprises 14 residues. V lost 0 bases and J lost 4, with 10 bases in between. CDR3 nucleotide sequence: TGCGCCAGCAGCTTGGCCCTTCGGGGCTATGGCTACACCTTC. Its translation: CASSLALRGYGYTF.

The chain couples TRBV9 to TRBJ1-4; D gene unclear. The CDR3 runs 13 residues. Per germline, CDR1 SGDLS and CDR2 YYNGEE. Between the trimmed V and J ends, which lost 3 bases and 4 bases, there was a span of 7 bases. In DNA, the CDR3 is TGTGCCAGCAGCGGGACTGATAATGAAAAACTGTTTTTT. It is translated as CASSGTDNEKLFF. Filled out from reference TRBV9 and TRBJ1-4, the complete variable domain reads DSGVTQTPKHLITATGQRVTLRCSPRSGDLSVYWYQQSLDQGLQFLIQYYNGEERAKGNILERFSAQQFPDLHSELNLSSLELGDSALYFCASSGTDNEKLFFGSGTQLSVL.

This clone was counted a few times. The chain couples TRBV6-5 to TRBJ2-7; 8 positions match TRBD2. The junction had 8 bases not matched to a gene; V was cut back by 4 bases and J by 6 bases. CDR3 length: 14 residues. Germline loops: CDR1 MNHEY, CDR2 SVGAGI. For the CDR3, the DNA is TGTGCCAGCAGTTCCGGCCTAGCGGGTTTCGAGCAGTACTTC. Amino acid sequence: CASSSGLAGFEQYF.

This sequence joins TRBV7-8 and TRBJ2-7; 8 bases align to TRBD1. CDR3 length: 15 residues. V lost 6 bases and J lost 0; bases outside the gene matches: 7. Per the germline V gene, CDR1 is SGHVS and CDR2 is FQNEAQ. The CDR3 sequence: CASRPMDRVSYEQYF. The CDR3 DNA reads TGTGCCAGCAGACCCATGGACAGGGTCTCCTACGAGCAGTACTTC.